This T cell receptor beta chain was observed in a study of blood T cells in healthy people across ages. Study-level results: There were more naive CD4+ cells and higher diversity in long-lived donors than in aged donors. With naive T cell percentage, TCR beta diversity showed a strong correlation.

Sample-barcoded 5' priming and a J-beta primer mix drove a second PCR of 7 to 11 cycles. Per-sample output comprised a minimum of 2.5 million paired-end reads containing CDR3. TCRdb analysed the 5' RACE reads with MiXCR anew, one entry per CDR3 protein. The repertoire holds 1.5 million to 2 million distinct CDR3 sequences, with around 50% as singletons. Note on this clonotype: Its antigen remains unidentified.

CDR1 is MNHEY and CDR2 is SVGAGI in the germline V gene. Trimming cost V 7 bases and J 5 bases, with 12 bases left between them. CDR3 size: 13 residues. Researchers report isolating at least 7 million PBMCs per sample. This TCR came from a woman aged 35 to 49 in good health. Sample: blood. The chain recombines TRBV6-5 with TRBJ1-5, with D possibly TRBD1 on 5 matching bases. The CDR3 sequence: CASKDSPDQPQHF. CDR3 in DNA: TGTGCCAGCAAAGACAGCCCCGATCAGCCCCAGCATTTT.